This TCR beta chain was captured in a study of blood T cells in healthy people across ages. Healthy individuals of Caucasian origin from Russia, aged about 6 to 100, served as donors. Each sample yielded at least 5.5 micrograms of PBMC total RNA. Alongside a J-beta primer mix, a sample-barcoded 5' primer served in a second PCR lasting about 7 to 12 cycles. Every cDNA molecule bore a tag from a template-switch adaptor containing 12 random nucleotides. Each single sample gave us at least 2.5 million CDR3-containing paired-end reads. Each CDR3 protein gets one entry after TCRdb re-called the 5' RACE reads with MiXCR. The sample has 630,000 or so distinct CDR3 sequences, about 30% seen once. V lost 4 bases, J lost 5 bases, and 17 bases lay in between. CDR3 length: 15 residues. Per the germline V gene, CDR1 is MGHRA and CDR2 is YSYEKL.

The specimen sequenced was blood. This receptor was identified in an elderly woman in good health. This chain links TRBV4-1 with TRBJ1-1; tentatively, D is TRBD1 (5 bases). The CDR3 nucleotides read TGCGCCAGCAGCCTAACGGGATGGGGCTTGACTGAAGCTTTCTTT. It translates to CASSLTGWGLTEAFF.